This T cell receptor (beta chain) was identified during a study of blood T cell repertoires in COVID-19. Study in general: The United States, Italy and Spain provided the acute and convalescent COVID-19 samples. The cDNA or gDNA used as material had been derived from T cells, B-cell-depleted T cells, or PBMCs.

Using immunoSEQ multiplex PCR, the repertoire was profiled, and TCRdb retains in-frame clones only, with some absent. The sample has about 240,000 clones, less than 90% seen once. With V trimmed by 4 bases and J by 2 bases, 9 bases remained unmatched. From germline, CDR1 is SGHKS and CDR2 YYEKEE (reference sequence). CDR3 length: 17 residues. Sequenced sample: peripheral blood. This rearrangement joins TRBV5-5 to TRBJ2-3, with 11 bases fitting TRBD1. The clonotype comes from a man aged 55 to 70 with acute or convalescent COVID-19. The CDR3 DNA reads as TGTGCCAGCAGCCGGGGTGGGACAGGGGGTTTCACAGATACGCAGTATTTT. It translates to CASSRGGTGGFTDTQYF.